This entry lists 19 T cell receptor beta chains sequenced from one sample in a study of T cell responses to AZD1222 COVID-19 vaccine. Repertoires were generated with immunoSEQ multiplex PCR, while TCRdb's copy carries only in-frame clones and drops some. The data show fewer than 150,000 clones, about 90% seen once. The material was peripheral blood, obtained 28 days after the second AZD1222 dose. The receptors shown here come from an adult who received the AZD1222 COVID-19 vaccine.

The J gene is TRBJ2-5, the V gene TRBV6-4; tentatively, D is TRBD1 (6 bases). V dropped 7 bases and J dropped 1 base, with 19 bases sitting between them. Germline CDR1 is MRHNA and CDR2 is SNTAGT. The CDR3 spans 16 residues. Here the CDR3 reads CASTTPGAGAQETQYF. As DNA, the CDR3 is TGTGCCAGCACCACACCCGGAGCAGGGGCCCAAGAGACCCAGTACTTC.

The chain carries TRBV6-5 and TRBJ2-5; D possibly matches TRBD1 or TRBD2 (6 bases each). CDR3 length: 14 residues. Trimming stripped 6 bases from V and 5 bases from J, with 16 bases between. Germline loops: CDR1 MNHEY, CDR2 SVGAGI. CDR3 DNA sequence: TGTGCCAGCAGCCTCTACAGGGCGGGGGAGACCCAGTACTTC. Its protein product is CASSLYRAGETQYF.

The V and J genes are TRBV18 and TRBJ1-2; unclear D gene. Trimming shortened V by 0 bases and J by 5 bases, and 10 bases separated the two germline ends. The CDR3 extends over 14 amino acids. Germline V gives CDR1 KGHSH, CDR2 LQKENI. The CDR3 region has the DNA TGTGCCAGCTCACCACCAGGCCAGACATATGGCTACACCTTC. It encodes CASSPPGQTYGYTF.

The chain joins TRBV2 to TRBJ1-1; unclear D gene. CDR3 length: 14 amino acids. The germline gives CDR1 SNHLY, CDR2 FYNNEI. V lost 7 bases, J lost 0 bases, and 12 bases lay in between. CDR3 DNA sequence: TGTGCCAGCAAAAAAGAGGGATTGAACACTGAAGCTTTCTTT. It yields the protein CASKKEGLNTEAFF.

The V gene is TRBV6-5, the J gene TRBJ2-7; D unresolved. CDR3 length equals 13 residues. Trimming took 3 bases from V and 0 from J, leaving 6 bases between them. Germline values: CDR1 MNHEY, CDR2 SVGAGI. CDR3 in DNA: TGTGCCAGCAGTTATGGGATCTCCTACGAGCAGTACTTC. Translation gives CASSYGISYEQYF.

The rearrangement uses TRBV6-5 and TRBJ2-7, with TRBD1 identical over 10 bases. The V and J ends lost 5 bases and 5 bases, in that order; junction bases with no gene match: 9. CDR3 length: 15 amino acids. The germline CDR1 and CDR2 sequences are MNHEY and SVGAGI. CDR3 loop: CASSRTDRGLNEQYF. As DNA, the CDR3 is TGTGCCAGCAGTCGAACGGACAGGGGGTTAAACGAGCAGTACTTC.

The rearrangement uses TRBV2 and TRBJ2-7; D is unresolved. CDR1 is SNHLY, CDR2 FYNNEI, per germline. CDR3 length: 14 amino acids. V gave up 1 base and J gave up 3 bases, with 10 bases separating them. The CDR3, as DNA: TGTGCCAGCAGTGAAGGAGGAATAAGCTACGAGCAGTACTTC. It yields the protein CASSEGGISYEQYF.

The chain uses TRBV6-5 and TRBJ1-5; D is uncertain. V was cut by 2 bases and J by 3 bases, with 8 bases left in between. Germline CDR1 reads MNHEY; CDR2 reads SVGAGI. The CDR3 consists of 14 residues. DNA for the CDR3: TGTGCCAGCAGTTACGGCCAGTTCAATCAGCCCCAGCATTTT. Translation gives CASSYGQFNQPQHF.

This clone was recorded only once. The chain combines TRBV15 with TRBJ2-3, with 10 bases that match TRBD1. This CDR3 is built from 16 residues. After removal of 2 bases from V and 3 bases from J, the junction contained 5 bases not matched to a gene. The germline CDR1 and CDR2 sequences are LNHNV and YYDKDF (reference sequence). The CDR3 coding sequence is TGTGCCACCAGCAGAATCGGGACAGGGGCTACAGATACGCAGTATTTT. This translates into CATSRIGTGATDTQYF.

The chain employs TRBV3-1 (or the pseudogene TRBV3-2) and TRBJ2-4; TRBD2 agrees at 10 bases. Germline loops: CDR1 LGHDT, CDR2 YNNKEL (reference sequence). Trimming removed 4 bases from V and 15 bases from J; junction bases left unmatched: 12. The CDR3 runs to 14 residues. DNA for the CDR3: TGTGCCAGCAGCCTCGAGGGGGCTAGCGGGGGACGGTACTTC. Protein product: CASSLEGASGGRYF.

The V and J genes are TRBV24-1 and TRBJ2-1, with 14 nucleotides matching TRBD2. V shed 4 bases, J shed 5 bases, and the junction held 6 bases outside the gene matches. The CDR3 has 17 amino acids. Germline loops: CDR1 KGHDR, CDR2 SFDVKD. The CDR3 DNA is TGTGCCACCAGTGACCCCCGACTAGCGGGAGGGGACAATGAGCAGTTCTTC. This gives the protein CATSDPRLAGGDNEQFF.

The V and J genes are TRBV5-1 and TRBJ2-1, with 7 bases lining up with TRBD1. CDR3 length: 15 amino acids. V lost 0 bases to trimming and J lost 8 bases; unmatched junction nucleotides: 8. The germline V gene has CDR1 SGHRS and CDR2 YFSETQ. In DNA, the CDR3 is TGCGCCAGCAGCTTGGGGGAGACAGGGTATGATGAGCAGTTCTTC. Translated, it gives CASSLGETGYDEQFF.

The rearrangement joins TRBV6-5 to TRBJ1-1; 7 bases match TRBD1. The CDR3 consists of 14 residues. The J segment lost 0 bases and the V segment lost 6 bases, leaving 4 bases of the junction unmatched. Germline V gene lookup returns CDR1 MNHEY and CDR2 SVGAGI. The CDR3 region is CASRAGQMNTEAFF. CDR3 coding DNA: TGTGCCAGCAGGGCGGGACAGATGAACACTGAAGCTTTCTTT.

The chain joins TRBV19 to TRBJ1-1; D is perhaps TRBD1 (5 bases). The V end was cut by 9 bases, the J end by 3 bases, with 14 bases between. CDR3 size: 13 residues. CDR1 is LNHDA, CDR2 SQIVND, per germline (reference sequence). CDR3 DNA: TGTGCCAGCCGGGGGGGATGGCACACTGAAGCTTTCTTT. Protein sequence: CASRGGWHTEAFF.

J is TRBJ2-7 and V is TRBV5-1, with TRBD2 matching 9 bases. V shed 5 bases and J 5 bases; nucleotides not matched to a gene: 5. Germline V gene sequence: CDR1 SGHRS, CDR2 YFSETQ. The CDR3 runs to 13 residues. The CDR3 region is CASSGLAFNEQYF. CDR3 DNA: TGCGCCAGCAGTGGACTAGCGTTCAACGAGCAGTACTTC.

V gene TRBV28 combines with J gene TRBJ1-5; D is unclear. The CDR3 covers 14 residues. V was shortened by 3 bases and J by 1 base, with 7 bases between the two germline ends. Germline values: CDR1 MDHEN, CDR2 SYDVKM. The CDR3 reads CASSFGRSNQPQHF. For the CDR3, the DNA is TGTGCCAGCAGTTTCGGGCGGAGCAATCAGCCCCAGCATTTT.

V gene TRBV7-2 combines with J gene TRBJ2-2; D is unclear. Germline lookup yields CDR1 SGHTA and CDR2 FQGNSA. The V end was cut by 6 bases, the J end by 1 base, with 9 bases between. The CDR3 has 14 amino acids. The DNA for the CDR3 is TGTGCCAGCAGGATCAACAGGAACACCGGGGAGCTGTTTTTT. Amino acids: CASRINRNTGELFF. Full variable domain (remainder filled in from reference TRBV7-2 and TRBJ2-2): GAGVSQSPSNKVTEKGKDVELRCDPISGHTALYWYRQSLGQGLEFLIYFQGNSAPDKSGLPSDRFSAERTGGSVSTLTIQRTQQEDSAVYLCASRINRNTGELFFGEGSRLTVL.

The V gene is TRBV7-8, the J gene TRBJ2-2, with D tentatively TRBD2 (5 bases). The V gene's germline CDR1 is SGHVS and CDR2 FQNEAQ. This CDR3 comprises 17 residues. The V and J ends lost 5 bases and 0 bases respectively, with 16 bases between them. This chain's CDR3 is CASSRDGAATNTGELFF. CDR3 sequence (DNA): TGTGCCAGCAGCCGAGACGGAGCGGCAACGAACACCGGGGAGCTGTTTTTT.

The chain combines TRBV28 with TRBJ1-5, with 9 bases matching TRBD1. Germline CDR1 and CDR2: MDHEN and SYDVKM. The CDR3 runs to 17 residues. V lost 4 bases and J lost 3; bases outside the gene matches: 10. The CDR3 sequence: CASSYPGTGINNQPQHF. CDR3 in DNA: TGTGCCAGCAGTTACCCCGGGACAGGGATTAACAATCAGCCCCAGCATTTT.